This is a list of T cell receptor beta chains from one sample in a study of blood T cells in healthy people across ages. Each CDR3 protein is one row after TCRdb ran MiXCR on the 5' RACE reads. The sample has hundreds of thousands of distinct CDR3 sequences; around 38% are singletons. The material sequenced was blood. These TCRs come from an older man in good health. CDR3s include the opening cysteine and the closing phenylalanine or tryptophan. A D gene is named only where the DNA matches it firmly. Where a row states a size, it is once, few, many or the class of an expanded clone; other rows omit it.

TRBJ1-6	TRBV12-3/TRBV12-4	many	TRBD1	CASSSTGGMNSPLHF	TGTGCCAGCAGTTCGACAGGGGGTATGAATTCACCCCTCCACTTT
TRBJ2-7	TRBV7-9	few	TRBD1	CASSRQGAGQTYEQYF	TGTGCCAGCAGCCGACAGGGAGCAGGTCAAACCTACGAGCAGTACTTC
TRBJ1-6	TRBV27	.	TRBD1	CASSFGKQGRTPLHF	TGTGCCAGCAGTTTCGGAAAACAGGGGAGGACACCCCTCCACTTT
TRBJ2-1	TRBV6-6	many	.	CASRYQGIEQFF	TGTGCCAGCAGGTATCAGGGGATTGAGCAGTTCTTC
TRBJ1-6	TRBV4-3	many	.	CASSYAGSQNSPLHF	TGCGCCAGCAGCTACGCTGGTTCGCAAAATTCACCCCTCCACTTT
TRBJ2-1	TRBV24-1	.	TRBD1	CATSDSSPGQAYMEQFF	TGTGCCACCAGTGACTCATCACCGGGACAGGCGTACATGGAGCAGTTCTTC
TRBJ2-5	TRBV6-2/TRBV6-3	.	TRBD2	CASSYERDRQETQYF	TGTGCCAGCAGTTACGAGCGGGATAGACAAGAGACCCAGTACTTC
TRBJ2-7	TRBV25-1	many	.	CASSESRQGSYEQYF	TGTGCCAGCAGTGAATCTCGGCAGGGCTCCTACGAGCAGTACTTC
TRBJ2-1	TRBV7-2	few	.	CASSSRGHEYNEQFF	TGTGCCAGCAGCTCCCGAGGACACGAGTACAATGAGCAGTTCTTC
TRBJ2-2	TRBV7-2	few	.	CASSPPGLATTNTGELFF	TGTGCCAGCAGCCCACCTGGCCTGGCAACCACGAACACCGGGGAGCTGTTTTTT
TRBJ1-6	TRBV7-2	.	.	CASSHGGNNSPLHF	TGTGCCAGCAGCCACGGGGGGAATAATTCACCCCTCCACTTT
TRBJ2-2	TRBV28	.	.	CASSGAGTPSGELFF	TGTGCCAGCAGTGGAGCCGGGACTCCAAGTGGGGAGCTGTTTTTT
TRBJ1-6	TRBV7-2	.	.	CASSLRGGTTAGNSPLHF	TGTGCCAGCAGCTTAAGGGGAGGAACGACGGCTGGGAATTCACCCCTCCACTTT
TRBJ2-7	TRBV5-1	few	TRBD1	CASSLEAPRQGVYEQYF	TGCGCCAGCAGCTTGGAGGCCCCCCGACAGGGGGTTTACGAGCAGTACTTC
TRBJ2-5	TRBV4-2	many	.	CASSQDLARQETQYF	TGTGCCAGCAGCCAAGATCTGGCGAGGCAAGAGACCCAGTACTTC
TRBJ2-5	TRBV29-1	few	.	CSVDVGETQYF	TGCAGCGTTGACGTGGGAGAGACCCAGTACTTC
TRBJ2-1	TRBV2	.	.	CASSETAPGYNEQFF	TGTGCCAGCAGTGAAACGGCCCCAGGGTACAATGAGCAGTTCTTC
TRBJ2-3	TRBV9	.	.	CANKRAGDFTDTQYF	TGTGCCAACAAACGCGCCGGGGACTTCACAGATACGCAGTATTTT
TRBJ2-1	TRBV4-2	.	TRBD2	CASSPRSGSGRSNEQFF	TGTGCCAGCAGCCCTCGAAGCGGGAGCGGTCGTTCTAATGAGCAGTTCTTC
TRBJ1-2	TRBV5-8	few	TRBD1	CASTQTGFGGYTF	TGTGCCAGCACCCAGACAGGGTTCGGTGGCTACACCTTC
TRBJ1-5	TRBV6-1	.	.	CASRRVRDLGNQPQHF	TGTGCCAGCAGGAGGGTCCGGGACTTAGGAAATCAGCCCCAGCATTTT
TRBJ2-3	TRBV10-2	.	TRBD1	CATRTGTLVSTDTQYF	TGCGCCACCAGGACAGGTACACTAGTGAGCACAGATACGCAGTATTTT
TRBJ2-3	TRBV13	.	TRBD1	CASRGQTPSTDTQYF	TGTGCCAGCAGGGGACAGACCCCTAGCACAGATACGCAGTATTTT
TRBJ1-5	TRBV12-3/TRBV12-4	.	TRBD1	CASSLWGQGNQPQHF	TGTGCCAGCAGTTTATGGGGACAGGGCAATCAGCCCCAGCATTTT
TRBJ2-7	TRBV11-2	.	.	CASSLASERSYNEQYF	TGTGCCAGCAGCCTCGCCAGCGAGAGATCTTACAATGAGCAGTACTTC